The rows below give T cell receptor beta chains drawn from one sample of a study of identical twins. TCRdb reanalysed the 5' RACE reads using MiXCR and keeps one entry per CDR3 protein. The repertoire holds 1,800,000 or so distinct CDR3 sequences, roughly 35% seen once, with under 0.35% in the top ten. Material for sequencing was cord blood. The source is a newborn girl in good health. CDR3s include the opening cysteine and the closing phenylalanine or tryptophan. A D gene is named only where the DNA matches it firmly. Expanded clones get a size class; other rows say once, few or many, or leave the size out.

j_call clone_size v_call d_call cdr3_aa cdr3_nt
TRBJ2-1 few TRBV3-1 TRBD1 CASRSTGTGNNEQFF TGTGCCAGCAGGTCCACCGGGACAGGGAACAATGAGCAGTTCTTC
TRBJ2-1 . TRBV10-3 . CAISESIVLSDEQFF TGTGCCATCAGTGAGTCGATCGTTTTATCCGATGAGCAGTTCTTC
TRBJ2-4 few TRBV12-3/TRBV12-4 . CASSFNPGSRANEQYF TGTGCCAGCAGTTTTAATCCGGGTAGTCGGGCCAATGAGCAGTACTTC
TRBJ2-5 . TRBV20-1 . CSASPPRETQYF TGCAGTGCTAGTCCCCCCCGGGAGACCCAGTACTTC
TRBJ2-3 many TRBV5-1 TRBD2 CASSLAGLAGTDTQYF TGTGCCAGCAGTTTAGCCGGACTAGCGGGAACAGATACGCAGTATTTT
TRBJ2-7 few TRBV25-1 . CASSAWYEQYF TGTGCCAGCAGTGCCTGGTACGAGCAGTACTTC
TRBJ1-2 . TRBV20-1 TRBD1 CSAGDRGGYGYTF TGCAGTGCTGGGGACAGGGGGGGCTATGGCTACACCTTC
TRBJ1-2 few TRBV24-1 . CATSDFRHGYGYTF TGTGCCACCAGTGATTTCAGACACGGGTATGGCTACACCTTC
TRBJ2-5 . TRBV2 TRBD2 CASNLAGGRQETQYF TGTGCCAGCAACCTAGCGGGGGGGCGCCAAGAGACCCAGTACTTC
TRBJ2-7 many TRBV29-1 . CSVARDTYEQYF TGCAGCGTTGCCAGGGACACCTACGAGCAGTACTTC
TRBJ1-2 many TRBV4-1 . CASSQVGPPFFYGYTF TGCGCCAGCAGCCAAGTGGGACCCCCTTTCTTCTATGGCTACACCTTC
TRBJ1-6 . TRBV21-1 . CASSKDSPPNSPLHF TGTGCCAGCAGCAAAGATTCGCCGCCTAATTCACCCCTCCACTTT
TRBJ2-1 . TRBV7-2 . CASSLDQGRGEQFF TGTGCCAGCAGCTTAGATCAGGGACGGGGGGAGCAGTTCTTC
TRBJ2-5 few TRBV20-1 TRBD2 CSAAIGLAANQETQYF TGCAGTGCCGCGATAGGACTAGCGGCGAACCAAGAGACCCAGTACTTC
TRBJ2-5 . TRBV28 . CANRQTTYSGGYQETQYF TGTGCCAACAGACAAACGACATATAGCGGAGGATACCAAGAGACCCAGTACTTC
TRBJ2-1 few TRBV28 TRBD1 CASWTGGRNEQFF TGTGCCAGCTGGACAGGGGGCAGGAATGAGCAGTTCTTC
TRBJ1-2 few TRBV6-2/TRBV6-3 . CASSYSKGGGNYGYTF TGTGCCAGCAGTTACTCGAAGGGCGGAGGGAACTATGGCTACACCTTC
TRBJ2-5 few TRBV15 TRBD1 CATSRESGTGEETQYF TGTGCCACCAGCAGAGAGTCCGGGACAGGGGAAGAGACCCAGTACTTC
TRBJ1-2 . TRBV6-5 . CASSYREKGFYGYTF TGTGCCAGCAGTTACCGCGAGAAGGGGTTCTATGGCTACACCTTC
TRBJ2-4 few TRBV18 . CASSPSIGRANIQYF TGTGCCAGCTCACCATCAATAGGCAGGGCGAACATTCAGTACTTC
TRBJ2-7 few TRBV6-2/TRBV6-3 . CASSYQTWSTQAYEQYF TGTGCCAGCAGTTACCAGACCTGGTCTACTCAAGCCTACGAGCAGTACTTC
TRBJ2-1 . TRBV7-7 TRBD2 CASSPGLAVFNEQFF TGTGCTAGCAGCCCGGGACTAGCGGTCTTTAATGAGCAGTTCTTC
TRBJ2-7 . TRBV7-8 . CASSLNSVSSYNEQYF TGTGCCAGCAGCTTAAATTCGGTGAGCTCCTACAATGAGCAGTACTTC
TRBJ1-4 . TRBV2 . CASSDTFRVLREKLFF TGTGCCAGCAGTGACACCTTTCGGGTCCTCAGGGAAAAACTGTTTTTT
TRBJ2-3 many TRBV12-3/TRBV12-4 . CASRSTGLDTQYF TGTGCCAGCAGGTCCACGGGGTTAGATACGCAGTATTTT
TRBJ2-3 many TRBV5-1 . CASSLDGVKTDTQYF TGCGCCAGCAGCTTGGACGGGGTGAAGACAGATACGCAGTATTTT
TRBJ2-7 . TRBV24-1 TRBD1 CATSRMGQGSYDEQYF TGTGCCACCAGTCGTATGGGACAGGGATCGTACGATGAGCAGTACTTC
TRBJ2-7 . TRBV5-1 TRBD1 CASSSGTDPYEQYF TGCGCCAGCAGCTCCGGGACAGACCCCTACGAGCAGTACTTC
TRBJ2-4 . TRBV20-1 TRBD1 CGARTPGQGGKNIQYF TGCGGTGCTAGGACCCCGGGACAGGGGGGCAAAAACATTCAGTACTTC
TRBJ1-1 . TRBV6-6 . CAGRGWGNTEAFF TGTGCCGGGCGGGGCTGGGGGAACACTGAAGCTTTCTTT
TRBJ2-7 few TRBV28 TRBD1 CASRPLDRSLSYEQYF TGTGCCAGCAGACCCCTGGACAGGTCCCTCTCCTACGAGCAGTACTTC
TRBJ2-7 . TRBV20-1 TRBD1 CRGTGSDYEQYF TGCAGGGGGACAGGTTCGGACTACGAGCAGTACTTC
TRBJ1-2 . TRBV25-1 . CASSEWGSLRGYTF TGTGCCAGCAGTGAATGGGGGTCTCTACGGGGCTACACCTTC
TRBJ2-3 . TRBV7-9 . CASSFRDGSTDTQYF TGTGCCAGCAGCTTCCGGGACGGGAGCACAGATACGCAGTATTTT
TRBJ2-1 . TRBV4-2 TRBD2 CASSPPPLAGGRPPYNEQFF TGTGCCAGCAGCCCTCCGCCCTTAGCGGGGGGCCGCCCTCCATACAATGAGCAGTTCTTC
TRBJ2-7 many TRBV28 TRBD1 CASSPGTGYEQYF TGTGCCAGCAGTCCCGGGACAGGGTACGAGCAGTACTTC
TRBJ1-5 . TRBV5-4 . CASSPGPDQPQHF TGTGCCAGCAGCCCTGGGCCAGATCAGCCCCAGCATTTT
TRBJ2-1 few TRBV2 . CASSAGLSRLDEQFF TGTGCCAGCAGTGCGGGACTCTCGAGGTTGGATGAGCAGTTCTTC
TRBJ2-3 few TRBV5-1 TRBD2 CASSALTSGSTDTQYF TGCGCCAGCAGCGCCTTGACTAGCGGGAGCACAGATACGCAGTATTTT
TRBJ2-7 few TRBV3-1 . CASSQDRIGQRGSEQYF TGTGCCAGCAGCCAAGATCGGATAGGACAGAGGGGGTCCGAGCAGTACTTC
TRBJ2-1 . TRBV19 TRBD2 CASSSGLAGGRIYNEQFF TGTGCCAGTAGTTCGGGACTAGCGGGGGGGCGGATCTACAATGAGCAGTTCTTC
TRBJ2-7 . TRBV7-9 . CASSLAVGRHYEQYF TGTGCCAGCAGCTTAGCAGTGGGACGCCACTACGAGCAGTACTTC
TRBJ2-1 many TRBV27 TRBD2 CASSLSGLTFNEQFF TGTGCCAGCAGTTTATCGGGACTAACCTTCAATGAGCAGTTCTTC
TRBJ2-7 few TRBV3-1 TRBD2 CASSPQITSGGYEQYF TGTGCCAGCAGCCCACAGATCACTAGCGGGGGCTACGAGCAGTACTTC
TRBJ2-7 . TRBV12-3/TRBV12-4 TRBD1 CASSQNRGPYNEQYF TGTGCCAGCAGTCAAAACAGGGGGCCCTACAATGAGCAGTACTTC
TRBJ1-2 few TRBV2 . CASSEGEGSYGYTF TGTGCCAGCAGTGAGGGCGAGGGGAGCTATGGCTACACCTTC
TRBJ1-6 . TRBV28 TRBD1 CASSFSGGLPPFNSPLHF TGTGCCAGCAGTTTTTCAGGGGGGCTGCCTCCCTTTAATTCACCCCTCCACTTT
TRBJ2-1 . TRBV7-2 TRBD2 CASSNTRAGGLRQFF TGTGCCAGCAGCAATACACGAGCGGGGGGACTTCGGCAGTTCTTC
TRBJ2-7 . TRBV18 TRBD2 CASSPRASGSYEQYF TGTGCCAGCTCACCACGGGCTAGCGGATCCTACGAGCAGTACTTC
TRBJ2-5 few TRBV12-3/TRBV12-4 TRBD2 CASRALAGGQETQYF TGTGCCAGCAGAGCCTTAGCGGGGGGCCAAGAGACCCAGTACTTC
TRBJ2-4 few TRBV27 TRBD2 CAAGGIAKNIQYF TGTGCCGCGGGGGGCATAGCCAAAAACATTCAGTACTTC
TRBJ1-2 . TRBV10-3 TRBD1 CAISETDRDGYTF TGTGCCATCAGTGAGACGGACAGGGATGGCTACACCTTC
TRBJ1-2 once TRBV6-1 . CASSENAHSRGYTF TGTGCCAGCAGTGAAAACGCCCACTCGCGTGGCTACACCTTC
TRBJ1-3 . TRBV12-3/TRBV12-4 . CASSSLGGHSSSGNAIYF TGTGCCAGCAGTTCCCTCGGGGGACACTCTTCCTCTGGAAACGCCATATATTTT